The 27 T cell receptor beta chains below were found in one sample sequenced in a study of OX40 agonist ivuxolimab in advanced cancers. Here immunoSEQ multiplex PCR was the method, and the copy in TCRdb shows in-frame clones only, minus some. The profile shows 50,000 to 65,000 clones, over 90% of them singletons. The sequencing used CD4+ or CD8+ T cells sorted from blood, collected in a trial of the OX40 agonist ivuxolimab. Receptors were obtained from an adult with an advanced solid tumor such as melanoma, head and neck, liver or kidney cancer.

The CDR3 sequence is CASSHPTGADEQYF. CDR3 coding DNA: TGTGCCAGTAGCCATCCGACAGGGGCGGACGAGCAGTACTTC. The rearrangement uses TRBV19 and TRBJ2-7, with TRBD1 matching 8 bases. The germline V gene has CDR1 LNHDA and CDR2 SQIVND (reference sequence). CDR3 length: 14 residues. The J segment lost 5 bases and the V segment lost 6 bases, leaving 9 bases of the junction unmatched.

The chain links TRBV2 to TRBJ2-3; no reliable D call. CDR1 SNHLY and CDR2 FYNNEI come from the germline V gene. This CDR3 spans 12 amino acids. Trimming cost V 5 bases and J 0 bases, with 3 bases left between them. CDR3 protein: CASSSSTDTQYF. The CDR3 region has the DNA TGTGCCAGCAGTTCTAGCACAGATACGCAGTATTTT.

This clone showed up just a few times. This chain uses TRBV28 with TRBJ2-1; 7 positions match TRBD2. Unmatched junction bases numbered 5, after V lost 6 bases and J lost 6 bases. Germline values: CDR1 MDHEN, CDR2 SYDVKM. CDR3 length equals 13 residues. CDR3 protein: CASSPSGANEQFF. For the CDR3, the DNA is TGTGCCAGCAGCCCTAGCGGTGCCAATGAGCAGTTCTTC.

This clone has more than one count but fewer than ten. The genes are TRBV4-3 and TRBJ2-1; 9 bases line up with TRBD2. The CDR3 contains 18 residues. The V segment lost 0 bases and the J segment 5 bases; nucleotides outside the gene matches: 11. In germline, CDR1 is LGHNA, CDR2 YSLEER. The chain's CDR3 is CASSQDRGGREDDNEQFF. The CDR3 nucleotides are TGCGCCAGCAGCCAAGATCGGGGCGGGAGGGAAGACGACAATGAGCAGTTCTTC.

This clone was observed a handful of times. CDR3 in amino acids: CASSPTGQAGNEQYF. The CDR3 region has the DNA TGTGCCAGCAGCCCCACTGGCCAGGCCGGTAACGAGCAGTACTTC. V gene TRBV9 combines with J gene TRBJ2-7; D remains unclear. The CDR3 contains 15 residues. Trimming shortened V by 4 bases and J by 5 bases, and 19 bases separated the two germline ends. CDR1 and CDR2 (germline): SGDLS, YYNGEE.

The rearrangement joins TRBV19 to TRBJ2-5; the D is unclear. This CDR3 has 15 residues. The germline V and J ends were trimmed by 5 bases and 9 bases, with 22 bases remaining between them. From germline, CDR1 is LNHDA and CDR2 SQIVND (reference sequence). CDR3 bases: TGTGCCAGTAGTTTGGGTTTTGGAGAAATCAGATCCCAGTACTTC. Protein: CASSLGFGEIRSQYF.

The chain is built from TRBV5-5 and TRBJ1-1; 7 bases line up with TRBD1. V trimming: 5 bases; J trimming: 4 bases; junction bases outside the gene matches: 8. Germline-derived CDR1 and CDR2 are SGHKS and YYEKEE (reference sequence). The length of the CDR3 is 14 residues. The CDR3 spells CASSFDRVGTEAFF. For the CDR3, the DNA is TGTGCCAGCAGTTTTGACAGGGTTGGCACTGAAGCTTTCTTT.

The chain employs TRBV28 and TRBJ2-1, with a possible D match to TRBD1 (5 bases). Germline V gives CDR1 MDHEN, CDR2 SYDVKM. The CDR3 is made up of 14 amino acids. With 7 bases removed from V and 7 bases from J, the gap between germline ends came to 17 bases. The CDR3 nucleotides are TGTGCCAGCACTCAAGGCCAAGGGGTTAATGAGCAGTTCTTC. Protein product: CASTQGQGVNEQFF.

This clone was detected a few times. In nucleotides, the CDR3 is TGTGCCAGCAGACCAAGGGGGCACATACGCGAGCAGTACTTC. It codes for CASRPRGHIREQYF. This chain uses TRBV28 with TRBJ2-7, with 7 bases matching TRBD1. With V trimmed by 6 bases and J by 6 bases, 11 bases remained unmatched. This CDR3 is 14 amino acids long. Germline V gene sequence: CDR1 MDHEN, CDR2 SYDVKM.

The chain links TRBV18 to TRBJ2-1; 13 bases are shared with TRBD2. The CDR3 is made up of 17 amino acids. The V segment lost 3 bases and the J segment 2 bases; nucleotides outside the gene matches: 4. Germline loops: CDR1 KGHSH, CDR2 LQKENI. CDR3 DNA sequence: TGTGCCAGCTCACCCCTCGGACTAGCGGGAGCCTACAATGAGCAGTTCTTC. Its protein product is CASSPLGLAGAYNEQFF. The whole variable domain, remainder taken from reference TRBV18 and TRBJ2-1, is NAGVMQNPRHLVRRRGQEARLRCSPMKGHSHVYWYRQLPEEGLKFMVYLQKENIIDESGMPKERFSAEFPKEGPSILRIQQVVRGDSAAYFCASSPLGLAGAYNEQFFGPGTRLTVL.

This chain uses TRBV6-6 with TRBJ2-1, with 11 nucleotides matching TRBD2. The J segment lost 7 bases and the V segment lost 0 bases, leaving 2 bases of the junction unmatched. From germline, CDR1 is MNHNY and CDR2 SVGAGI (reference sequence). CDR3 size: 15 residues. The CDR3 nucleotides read TGTGCCAGCAGTTACTCCCTAGCGGGGGGAAATGAGCAGTTCTTC. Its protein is CASSYSLAGGNEQFF.

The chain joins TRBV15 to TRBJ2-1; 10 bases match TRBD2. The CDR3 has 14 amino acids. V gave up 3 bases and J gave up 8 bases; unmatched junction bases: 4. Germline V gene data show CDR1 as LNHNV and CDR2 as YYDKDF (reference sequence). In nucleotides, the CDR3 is TGTGCCACCAGCAGGGGACTAGCGAAGGATGAGCAGTTCTTC. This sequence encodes CATSRGLAKDEQFF.

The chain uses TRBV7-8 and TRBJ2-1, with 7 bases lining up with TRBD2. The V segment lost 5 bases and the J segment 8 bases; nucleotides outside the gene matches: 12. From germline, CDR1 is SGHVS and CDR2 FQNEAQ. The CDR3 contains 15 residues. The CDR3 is CASSIRAGEAYEQFF. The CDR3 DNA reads TGTGCCAGCAGCATCCGGGCGGGGGAGGCATATGAGCAGTTCTTC.

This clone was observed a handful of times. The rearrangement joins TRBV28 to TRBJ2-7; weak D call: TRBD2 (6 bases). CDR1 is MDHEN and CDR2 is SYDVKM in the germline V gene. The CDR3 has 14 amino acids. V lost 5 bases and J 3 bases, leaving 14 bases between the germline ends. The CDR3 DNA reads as TGTGCCAGCAGTCCCCCCGGGAGCCGCTACGAGCAGTACTTC. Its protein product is CASSPPGSRYEQYF.

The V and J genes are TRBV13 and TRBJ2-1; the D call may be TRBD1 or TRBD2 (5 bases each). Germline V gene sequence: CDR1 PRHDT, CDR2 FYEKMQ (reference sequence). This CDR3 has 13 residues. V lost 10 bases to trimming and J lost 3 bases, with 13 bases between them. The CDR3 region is CATPGRDYNEQFF. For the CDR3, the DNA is TGTGCCACCCCAGGGAGAGACTACAATGAGCAGTTCTTC.

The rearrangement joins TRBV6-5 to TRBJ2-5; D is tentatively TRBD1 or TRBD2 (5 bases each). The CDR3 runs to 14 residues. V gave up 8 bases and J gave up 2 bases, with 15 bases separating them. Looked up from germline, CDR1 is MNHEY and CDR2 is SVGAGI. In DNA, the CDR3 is TGTGCCAGCGGCGAAGGGACGGCGCAAGAGACCCAGTACTTC. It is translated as CASGEGTAQETQYF.

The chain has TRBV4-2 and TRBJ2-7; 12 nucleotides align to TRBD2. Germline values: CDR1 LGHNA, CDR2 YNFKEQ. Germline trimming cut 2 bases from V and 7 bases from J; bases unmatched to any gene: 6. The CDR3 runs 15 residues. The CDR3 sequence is CASSQLGTSGSEQYF. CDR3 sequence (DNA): TGTGCCAGCAGCCAACTCGGGACTAGCGGGTCAGAGCAGTACTTC.

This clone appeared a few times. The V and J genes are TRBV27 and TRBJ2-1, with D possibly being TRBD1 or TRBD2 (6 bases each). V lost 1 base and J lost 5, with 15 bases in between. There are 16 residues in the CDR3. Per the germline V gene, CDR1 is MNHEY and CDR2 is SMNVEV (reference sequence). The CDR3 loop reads CASSLFGGLVDNEQFF. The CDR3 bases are TGTGCCAGCAGTTTATTTGGGGGGCTTGTGGACAATGAGCAGTTCTTC.

CDR3 amino acids: CASQGKNYGYTF. In DNA form, the CDR3 reads TGTGCCAGCCAGGGCAAAAACTATGGCTACACCTTC. The chain links TRBV19 to TRBJ1-2, with a weak D call TRBD1 (5 bases). The CDR3 contains 12 residues. The ends were cut back, 9 bases at V and 2 bases at J, with 10 bases in the middle. The germline V gene has CDR1 LNHDA and CDR2 SQIVND (reference sequence).

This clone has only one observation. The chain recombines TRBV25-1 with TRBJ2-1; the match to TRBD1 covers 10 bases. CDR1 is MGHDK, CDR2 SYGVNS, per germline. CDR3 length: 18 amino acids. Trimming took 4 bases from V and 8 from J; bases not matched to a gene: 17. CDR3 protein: CASSGPPPGQGVRDEQFF. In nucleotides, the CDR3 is TGTGCCAGCAGTGGTCCCCCTCCCGGACAGGGGGTTAGGGATGAGCAGTTCTTC. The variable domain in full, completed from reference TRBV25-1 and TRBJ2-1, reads EADIYQTPRYLVIGTGKKITLECSQTMGHDKMYWYQQDPGMELHLIHYSYGVNSTEKGDLSSESTVSRIRTEHFPLTLESARPSHTSQYLCASSGPPPGQGVRDEQFFGPGTRLTVL.

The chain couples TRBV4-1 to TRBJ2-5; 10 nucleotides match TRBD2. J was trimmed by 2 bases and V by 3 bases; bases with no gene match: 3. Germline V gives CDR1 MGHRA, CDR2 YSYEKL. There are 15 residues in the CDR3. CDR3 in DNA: TGCGCCAGCAGCCAGGCGACTAGCGGGCAAGAGACCCAGTACTTC. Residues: CASSQATSGQETQYF.

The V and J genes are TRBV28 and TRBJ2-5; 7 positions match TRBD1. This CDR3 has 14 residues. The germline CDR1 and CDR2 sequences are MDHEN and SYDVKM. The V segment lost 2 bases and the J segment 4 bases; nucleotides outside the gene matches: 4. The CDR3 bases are TGTGCCAGCAGTTTAGCAGGGGGATCAGAGACCCAGTACTTC. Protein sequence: CASSLAGGSETQYF.

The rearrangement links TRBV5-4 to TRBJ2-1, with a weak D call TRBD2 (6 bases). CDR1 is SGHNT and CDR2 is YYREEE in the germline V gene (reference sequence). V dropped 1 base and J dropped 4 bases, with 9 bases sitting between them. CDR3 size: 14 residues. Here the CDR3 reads CASSLLGRYNEQFF. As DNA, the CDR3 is TGTGCCAGCAGCTTGTTAGGGAGGTACAATGAGCAGTTCTTC.

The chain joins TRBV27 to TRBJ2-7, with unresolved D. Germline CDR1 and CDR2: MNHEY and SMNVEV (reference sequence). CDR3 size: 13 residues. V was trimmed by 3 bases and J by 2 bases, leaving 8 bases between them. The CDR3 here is CASSFAEAYEQYF. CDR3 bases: TGTGCCAGCAGTTTTGCAGAAGCCTACGAGCAGTACTTC.

The CDR3: CASSSDRGDTIYF. The CDR3 bases are TGTGCCAGCAGCTCCGACAGGGGGGACACCATATATTTT. The chain has TRBV5-4 and TRBJ1-3; TRBD1 matches 9 bases. CDR1 and CDR2 from the germline V gene are SGHNT and YYREEE (reference sequence). Trimming removed 3 bases from V and 8 bases from J; junction bases left unmatched: 3. The CDR3 totals 13 residues.

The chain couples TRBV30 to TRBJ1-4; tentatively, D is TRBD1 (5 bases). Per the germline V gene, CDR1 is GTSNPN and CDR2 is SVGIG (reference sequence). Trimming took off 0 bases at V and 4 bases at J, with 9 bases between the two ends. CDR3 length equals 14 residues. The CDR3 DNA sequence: TGTGCCTGGAGTGTAGGGCAGGGTAATGAAAAACTGTTTTTT. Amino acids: CAWSVGQGNEKLFF.

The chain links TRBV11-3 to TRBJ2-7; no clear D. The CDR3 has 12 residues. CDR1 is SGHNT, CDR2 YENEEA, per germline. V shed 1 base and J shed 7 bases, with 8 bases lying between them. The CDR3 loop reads CASSLGLGEQYF. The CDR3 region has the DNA TGTGCCAGCAGCTTAGGTCTCGGTGAGCAGTACTTC.